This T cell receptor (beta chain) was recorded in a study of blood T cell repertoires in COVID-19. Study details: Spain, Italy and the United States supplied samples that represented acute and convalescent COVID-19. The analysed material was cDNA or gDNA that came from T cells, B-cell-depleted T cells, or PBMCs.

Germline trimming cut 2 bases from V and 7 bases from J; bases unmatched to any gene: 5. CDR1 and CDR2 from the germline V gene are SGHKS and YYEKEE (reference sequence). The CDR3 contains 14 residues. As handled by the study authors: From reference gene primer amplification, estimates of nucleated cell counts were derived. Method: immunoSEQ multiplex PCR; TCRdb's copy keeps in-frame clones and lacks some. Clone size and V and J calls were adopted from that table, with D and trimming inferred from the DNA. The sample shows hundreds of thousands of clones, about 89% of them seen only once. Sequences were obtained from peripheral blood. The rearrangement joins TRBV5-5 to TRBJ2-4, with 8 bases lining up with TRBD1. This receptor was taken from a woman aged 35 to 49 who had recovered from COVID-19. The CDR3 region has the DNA TGTGCCAGCAGCTTTTCACAGGGGGAGAACATTCAGTACTTC. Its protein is CASSFSQGENIQYF.